Listed here are 12 T cell receptor beta chains from one sample, sequenced in a study of blood T cells in healthy people across ages. The second PCR ran roughly 6 to 11 cycles with a sample-barcoded 5' primer and J-beta primers. TCRdb redid the calling of the 5' RACE reads with MiXCR, one entry per CDR3 protein. The sample holds roughly 680,000 distinct CDR3 sequences; roughly 21% are singletons and the top ten take roughly 3.4%. Sequencing was carried out using blood. The receptors shown here come from a man aged 70-80 years in good health.

The chain carries TRBV3-1 and TRBJ2-1, with 11 bases fitting TRBD2. Looked up from germline, CDR1 is LGHDT and CDR2 is YNNKEL (reference sequence). CDR3 length: 15 amino acids. J gave up 10 bases and V 6 bases, and 11 bases lay outside the gene matches. The CDR3 DNA is TGTGCCAGCAGTCAGACTAGCGGGGAGGTCGGAGAGCAGTTCTTC. This translates into CASSQTSGEVGEQFF.

For the CDR3, the DNA is TGTGCCAGCAGTTACAGGGGGCTTAGCACTGAAGCTTTCTTT. Its protein product is CASSYRGLSTEAFF. The V and J genes are TRBV2 and TRBJ1-1, with 9 bases identical to TRBD1. This CDR3 spans 14 amino acids. Trimming removed 5 bases from V and 4 bases from J; junction bases left unmatched: 5. Germline CDR1 reads SNHLY; CDR2 reads FYNNEI.

In its sample, this clonotype was seen a few times. This chain links TRBV5-5 with TRBJ2-5; D gene ambiguous. With 5 bases removed from V and 1 base from J, the gap between germline ends came to 15 bases. Germline CDR1 SGHKS, CDR2 YYEKEE (reference sequence). The CDR3 has 15 amino acids. CDR3 nucleotides: TGTGCCAGCAGACCCGACACGACAATCCAAGAGACCCAGTACTTC. Translation gives CASRPDTTIQETQYF.

In this sample, this clonotype turned up a few times. This chain connects TRBV5-1 to TRBJ2-7, with 9 positions matching TRBD1. Per the germline V gene, CDR1 is SGHRS and CDR2 is YFSETQ. V was pared by 4 bases and J by 0 bases, with 11 bases of the junction left unmatched. The CDR3 is made up of 17 amino acids. In nucleotides, the CDR3 is TGCGCCAGCAGCCAGGACAGGGGACGCACCAGCTCCTACGAGCAGTACTTC. Amino acid sequence: CASSQDRGRTSSYEQYF.

This clonotype was seen a handful of times. The chain employs TRBV5-5 and TRBJ1-2; 7 positions match TRBD1. V dropped 3 bases and J dropped 1; count of bases not matched to a gene: 6. This CDR3 has 15 residues. The germline V gene encodes CDR1 SGHKS and CDR2 YYEKEE (reference sequence). The CDR3 DNA is TGTGCCAGCAGCTACGGGACAGTGAATAACTATGGCTACACCTTC. Its translation: CASSYGTVNNYGYTF.

This clonotype was detected a few times. The gene calls are TRBV7-3 and TRBJ2-1, with 11 bases identical to TRBD2. Germline trimming cut 4 bases from V and 7 bases from J; bases unmatched to any gene: 6. CDR3 length: 15 residues. Germline lookup yields CDR1 SGHTA and CDR2 FQGTGA. The CDR3 coding sequence is TGTGCCAGCAGCTACACTAGCGGGAGTTGGAATGAGCAGTTCTTC. This encodes CASSYTSGSWNEQFF.

V and J are TRBV3-1 and TRBJ1-5; TRBD1 is a possible D gene (5 bases). Per germline, CDR1 LGHDT and CDR2 YNNKEL (reference sequence). The CDR3 has 13 residues. Trimming removed 0 bases at V and 5 bases at J, with 5 bases between. CDR3: CASSQEGHQPQHF. The CDR3 DNA reads as TGTGCCAGCAGCCAAGAGGGGCATCAGCCCCAGCATTTT. Variable domain in full (rest from reference TRBV3-1 and TRBJ1-5): DTAVSQTPKYLVTQMGNDKSIKCEQNLGHDTMYWYKQDSKKFLKIMFSYNNKELIINETVPNRFSPKSPDKAHLNLHINSLELGDSAVYFCASSQEGHQPQHFGDGTRLSIL.

Only a few counts were recorded for this clonotype. The V call is TRBV7-3, the J call TRBJ2-1; D is unclear. The germline V gene has CDR1 SGHTA and CDR2 FQGTGA. The V gene lost 4 bases and the J gene lost 4 bases, with 5 bases spanning the gap. This CDR3 comprises 12 residues. CDR3 sequence reads: CASSSEYNEQFF. The DNA for the CDR3 is TGTGCCAGCAGCTCAGAATACAATGAGCAGTTCTTC.

CDR3 protein: CASSAGTSGRAADTQYF. DNA of the CDR3: TGCGCCAGCAGCGCCGGGACTAGCGGGAGGGCAGCAGATACGCAGTATTTT. The chain links TRBV5-1 to TRBJ2-3; 16 bases match TRBD2. Losses at the gene ends were 4 bases for V and 4 bases for J; bases not matched to a gene: 6. Germline-derived CDR1 and CDR2 are SGHRS and YFSETQ. This CDR3 has 17 amino acids.

This chain connects TRBV20-1 to TRBJ2-2; D possibly corresponds to TRBD2 (7 bases). With 0 bases removed from V and 7 bases from J, the gap between germline ends came to 18 bases. Germline assignment: CDR1 DFQATT and CDR2 SNEGSKA (reference sequence). The CDR3 loop spans 16 amino acids. CDR3 sequence: CSARDPGSGGSGELFF. The CDR3 coding sequence is TGCAGTGCTAGAGATCCGGGGTCGGGGGGCAGCGGGGAGCTGTTTTTT.

At least ten counts were recorded for this clonotype. This chain uses TRBV29-1 with TRBJ2-1; 13 bases agree with TRBD2. CDR1 is SQVTM and CDR2 is ANQGSEA in the germline V gene. Losses at the gene ends were 3 bases for V and 0 bases for J; bases not matched to a gene: 8. The CDR3 is 18 residues long. CDR3 in DNA: TGCAGCGTTGACGGACTAGCGGGAGTGGGGAGCTCCTACAATGAGCAGTTCTTC. Its translation: CSVDGLAGVGSSYNEQFF.

CDR3 DNA sequence: TGCGCCAGCAGCGTTTCCACCACTAGCGGGAGAGGCGGGGAGCTGTTTTTT. Protein sequence: CASSVSTTSGRGGELFF. This chain joins TRBV4-1 and TRBJ2-2; 11 nucleotides agree with TRBD2. V lost 5 bases, J lost 7 bases, and 12 bases stayed unmatched. This CDR3 spans 17 amino acids. CDR1 MGHRA and CDR2 YSYEKL come from the germline V gene.